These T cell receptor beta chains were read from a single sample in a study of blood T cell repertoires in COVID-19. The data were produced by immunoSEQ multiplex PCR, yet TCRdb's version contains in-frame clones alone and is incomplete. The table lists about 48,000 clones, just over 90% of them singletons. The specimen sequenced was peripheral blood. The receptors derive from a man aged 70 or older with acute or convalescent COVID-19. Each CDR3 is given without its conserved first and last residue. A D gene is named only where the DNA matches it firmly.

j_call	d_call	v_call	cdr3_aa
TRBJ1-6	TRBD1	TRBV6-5	ASSYGQGRDNSPLH
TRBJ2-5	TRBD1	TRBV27	ASRQRGTGSSETQY
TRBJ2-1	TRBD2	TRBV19	ASDGGGPYNEQF
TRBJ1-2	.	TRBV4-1	ASSQASGSYGYT
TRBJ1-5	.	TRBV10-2	ATREGGSNQPQH
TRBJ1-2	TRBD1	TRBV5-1	ASSFGQGARYGYT
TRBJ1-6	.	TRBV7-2	ASSLSTRGASYNSPLH
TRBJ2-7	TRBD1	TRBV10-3	AISELGQGVRLTYEQY
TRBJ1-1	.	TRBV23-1	ASSQSGGQPTLNTEAF
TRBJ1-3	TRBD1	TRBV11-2	ASSPGGSGNTIY
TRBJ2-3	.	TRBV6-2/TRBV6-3	ASSYVTSTDTQY
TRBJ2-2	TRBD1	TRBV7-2	ASSRTGVAGELF
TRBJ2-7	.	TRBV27	ASSPSGGDPSYEQY
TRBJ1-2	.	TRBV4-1	ASSQVVRDGYT